These 23 T cell receptor beta chains were sequenced from one sample in a study of blood T cell repertoires in COVID-19. This table comes from immunoSEQ multiplex PCR, and its TCRdb copy is limited to in-frame clones, with some not included. The sample includes about 210,000 clones, about four fifths of them seen just once. Specimen: PBMCs or T cells enriched from blood (not recorded which). These TCRs come from a woman aged 25 to 45 who had been exposed to COVID-19.

CDR3 in DNA: TGTGCCAGCAGCTCTGGACAGGGGGTCGGGCAGTACTTC. Translated: CASSSGQGVGQYF. V usage is TRBV27 and J usage is TRBJ2-7, with TRBD1 identical over 10 bases. Germline assignment: CDR1 MNHEY and CDR2 SMNVEV (reference sequence). Germline trimming cut 6 bases from V and 9 bases from J; bases unmatched to any gene: 8. CDR3 length: 13 amino acids.

The chain is built from TRBV9 and TRBJ2-1; 11 bases match TRBD1. Looked up from germline, CDR1 is SGDLS and CDR2 is YYNGEE. The CDR3 has 17 residues. V shed 3 bases and J 0 bases; nucleotides not matched to a gene: 5. CDR3: CASSGGQGASSYNEQFF. CDR3 DNA: TGTGCCAGCAGCGGTGGACAGGGGGCAAGCTCCTACAATGAGCAGTTCTTC.

The rearrangement links TRBV3-1 (or the pseudogene TRBV3-2) to TRBJ2-5, with TRBD2 matching over 8 bases. CDR3 length: 16 amino acids. V trimming: 0 bases; J trimming: 5 bases; junction bases outside the gene matches: 8. From germline, CDR1 is LGHDT and CDR2 YNNKEL (reference sequence). Written as DNA, the CDR3 is TGTGCCAGCAGCCAAGAACGGGGGGGCGTCCCTGAGACCCAGTACTTC. Amino acid sequence: CASSQERGGVPETQYF.

The chain is built from TRBV11-2 and TRBJ1-2; a weak D match, TRBD1 (6 bases). CDR1 is SGHAT and CDR2 is FQNNGV in the germline V gene. The V end lost 2 bases, the J end lost 4 bases, and 20 bases lay between the germline ends. This CDR3 is 17 amino acids long. The CDR3 DNA reads TGTGCCAGCAGCTTAACGGGGGGCTCGATTGCCTCCTATGGCTACACCTTC. Translating it yields CASSLTGGSIASYGYTF.

The genes are TRBV19 and TRBJ1-5; weak D call: TRBD1 (5 bases). V was pared by 6 bases and J by 4 bases, with 16 bases between. The CDR3 sequence is 15 residues long. Looked up from germline, CDR1 is LNHDA and CDR2 is SQIVND (reference sequence). This CDR3 reads CASRVEPGRNQPQHF. In nucleotides, the CDR3 is TGTGCCAGTAGGGTGGAACCAGGGCGAAATCAGCCCCAGCATTTT. The whole variable domain, remainder taken from reference TRBV19 and TRBJ1-5, is DGGITQSPKYLFRKEGQNVTLSCEQNLNHDAMYWYRQDPGQGLRLIYYSQIVNDFQKGDIAEGYSVSREKKESFPLTVTSAQKNPTAFYLCASRVEPGRNQPQHFGDGTRLSIL.

This clone has only a few counts. V usage is TRBV3-1 (or the pseudogene TRBV3-2) and J usage is TRBJ1-4; a weak D match, TRBD1 (6 bases). The V gene lost 4 bases and the J gene lost 7 bases, with 13 bases spanning the gap. The CDR3 runs 14 residues. Germline assignment: CDR1 LGHDT and CDR2 YNNKEL (reference sequence). This CDR3 is CASSLGTGSEKLFF. CDR3 bases: TGTGCCAGCAGCCTGGGAACAGGGTCTGAAAAACTGTTTTTT.

The chain uses TRBV7-8 and TRBJ2-1; no reliable D call. Per germline, CDR1 SGHVS and CDR2 FQNEAQ. This CDR3 comprises 12 residues. The V and J ends lost 0 bases and 6 bases respectively, with 3 bases between them. The CDR3 is CASSLAANEQFF. In nucleotides, the CDR3 is TGTGCCAGCAGCTTAGCGGCCAATGAGCAGTTCTTC.

The chain couples TRBV9 to TRBJ1-2; D not certain. Deletions cut 3 bases from V and 4 bases from J, with 16 bases between. The germline V gene encodes CDR1 SGDLS and CDR2 YYNGEE. This CDR3 contains 15 residues. The CDR3 sequence is CASSAESGVAYGYTF. CDR3 DNA: TGTGCCAGCAGCGCCGAGTCGGGAGTTGCCTATGGCTACACCTTC.

This sequence joins TRBV16 and TRBJ1-2; 10 bases are a match to TRBD1. Unmatched junction bases numbered 13, after V lost 3 bases and J lost 3 bases. The CDR3 length is 18 residues. Germline V gives CDR1 KGHSY, CDR2 FQNENV. CDR3 protein: CASSHSTGQGLGDYGYTF. In DNA form, the CDR3 reads TGTGCCAGCAGCCACTCGACGGGACAGGGGTTGGGGGACTATGGCTACACCTTC.

The chain carries TRBV7-6 and TRBJ1-5; 8 bases are shared with TRBD1. The ends lost 1 base at V and 6 bases at J; junction bases unmatched: 5. The CDR3 contains 15 residues. Germline V gives CDR1 SGHVS, CDR2 FNYEAQ. This CDR3 is CASSLGQGWGQPQHF. CDR3 DNA: TGTGCCAGCAGCTTAGGACAGGGGTGGGGTCAGCCCCAGCATTTT.

The J gene is TRBJ2-2, the V gene TRBV2; 7 positions match TRBD1. The CDR3 runs to 15 residues. CDR1 is SNHLY, CDR2 FYNNEI, per germline. J was trimmed by 4 bases and V by 6 bases; bases with no gene match: 8. The CDR3 reads CASRGRGRSTGELFF. The CDR3 DNA reads as TGTGCCAGCAGGGGTAGGGGGCGAAGCACCGGGGAGCTGTTTTTT.

CDR3 region: CASSLSLGNTIYF. Written as DNA, the CDR3 is TGTGCCAGCAGTTTGTCACTTGGAAACACCATATATTTT. V gene TRBV6-5 combines with J gene TRBJ1-3; D is unclear. Germline values: CDR1 MNHEY, CDR2 SVGAGI. The CDR3 totals 13 residues. Trimming cost V 4 bases and J 3 bases, with 7 bases left between them.

The rearrangement uses TRBV30 and TRBJ2-5, with D unresolved. V was clipped by 2 bases and J by 4 bases, with 11 bases between them. Germline values: CDR1 GTSNPN, CDR2 SVGIG (reference sequence). The CDR3 runs 13 residues. The DNA for the CDR3 is TGTGCCTGGAGTTATTCCCTGGCAGAGACCCAGTACTTC. This codes for CAWSYSLAETQYF. Complete variable domain (other parts from reference TRBV30 and TRBJ2-5): SQTIHQWPATLVQPVGSPLSLECTVEGTSNPNLYWYRQAAGRGLQLLFYSVGIGQISSEVPQNLSASRPQDRQFILSSKKLLLSDSGFYLCAWSYSLAETQYFGPGTRLLVL.

This chain uses TRBV5-1 with TRBJ1-6, with D maybe TRBD1 (6 bases). The CDR3 is made up of 13 amino acids. V was cut by 3 bases and J by 7 bases, with 8 bases left in between. Germline V lookup: CDR1 SGHRS, CDR2 YFSETQ. The CDR3 DNA reads as TGCGCCAGCAGCTCGGACAGCAATTCACCCCTCCACTTT. Translating gives CASSSDSNSPLHF.

J is TRBJ2-7 and V is TRBV27; D not resolved. The CDR3 sequence is 14 residues long. Germline-derived CDR1 and CDR2 are MNHEY and SMNVEV (reference sequence). V gave up 2 bases and J gave up 6 bases, with 14 bases separating them. The chain's CDR3 is CASSLGGDPGEQYF. CDR3 coding DNA: TGTGCCAGCAGTTTAGGCGGAGACCCGGGCGAGCAGTACTTC.

The chain combines TRBV20-1 with TRBJ1-1; D might be TRBD1 (5 bases). The length of the CDR3 is 14 residues. V lost 3 bases, J lost 2 bases, and 13 bases lay in between. The germline V gene has CDR1 DFQATT and CDR2 SNEGSKA (reference sequence). In nucleotides, the CDR3 is TGCAGTGCTAGTGACAGACAGAAAAACACTGAAGCTTTCTTT. This gives the protein CSASDRQKNTEAFF.

This clone is a singleton in its sample. The CDR3 here is CASSASGVNEQFF. In DNA form, the CDR3 reads TGTGCCAGCAGCGCTTCAGGGGTAAATGAGCAGTTCTTC. The rearrangement links TRBV9 to TRBJ2-1; perhaps TRBD1 as D (6 bases). Germline CDR1 is SGDLS and CDR2 is YYNGEE. Deletions cut 3 bases from V and 7 bases from J, with 11 bases between. The CDR3 is 13 amino acids. The variable domain in full, with the rest retrieved from reference TRBV9 and TRBJ2-1, is DSGVTQTPKHLITATGQRVTLRCSPRSGDLSVYWYQQSLDQGLQFLIQYYNGEERAKGNILERFSAQQFPDLHSELNLSSLELGDSALYFCASSASGVNEQFFGPGTRLTVL.

This chain connects TRBV24-1 to TRBJ2-1, with D perhaps matching TRBD1 (6 bases). Per germline, CDR1 KGHDR and CDR2 SFDVKD. V shed 3 bases and J shed 3 bases, with 8 bases lying between them. This CDR3 spans 14 amino acids. The CDR3 here is CATSDVGGYNEQFF. The CDR3 DNA is TGTGCCACCAGTGATGTAGGGGGCTACAATGAGCAGTTCTTC.

The rearrangement joins TRBV6-4 to TRBJ1-2, with TRBD1 identical over 7 bases. With 8 bases clipped from V and 2 bases from J, the junction kept 5 bases outside the gene matches. This CDR3 has 13 amino acids. From germline, CDR1 is MRHNA and CDR2 SNTAGT. The CDR3 reads CASRDSVNYGYTF. In DNA form, the CDR3 reads TGTGCCAGCCGGGACAGCGTCAACTATGGCTACACCTTC.

This clone was found once. V gene TRBV12-3 or TRBV12-4 combines with J gene TRBJ1-1; D is unclear. The CDR3 covers 13 residues. Trimming took off 7 bases at V and 1 base at J, with 10 bases between the two ends. CDR3 coding DNA: TGTGCCAGCATCGCCCGCGGGAACACTGAAGCTTTCTTT. Translation: CASIARGNTEAFF.

This clone occurred a few times. The junction does not match germline at one end; this may be a read error. This chain joins TRBV6-1 and TRBJ1-2; D possibly corresponds to TRBD1 (6 bases). CDR3 length: 13 amino acids. Germline CDR1 and CDR2: MNHNS and SASEGT. The DNA for the CDR3 is TGTGCCAGCAGCGAAGGACAGCTATATGGCTACACCTTC. Residues: CASSEGQLYGYTF.

The gene calls are TRBV21-1 and TRBJ1-5; the D segment call TRBD1 is taken from the table without a DNA check. TRBV21-1 is assigned pseudogene status. The CDR3 loop spans 15 amino acids. The CDR3 protein is CASSKGDRGNQPQHF. CDR3 in DNA: TGTGCCAGCAGCAAAGGAGACAGGGGTAATCAGCCCCAGCATTTT.

This rearrangement joins TRBV18 to TRBJ1-1; possibly TRBD1 for D (5 bases). In germline, CDR1 is KGHSH, CDR2 LQKENI. V gave up 7 bases and J gave up 1 base, with 16 bases separating them. This CDR3 region has 15 residues. The CDR3 spells CASCQSGQGNTEAFF. The CDR3 bases are TGTGCCAGCTGCCAAAGTGGGCAGGGGAACACTGAAGCTTTCTTT.